The T cell receptor (beta chain) under discussion was sequenced for a study of blood T cells in healthy people across ages. The CDR3 is made up of 14 amino acids. Unmatched junction bases numbered 5, after V lost 5 bases and J lost 4 bases. The germline CDR1 and CDR2 sequences are MNHEY and SVGAGI. Each of the donors had 8 to 10 milliliters of peripheral blood drawn into EDTA-treated Vacutainer tubes. The study isolated at least 7 million PBMCs from each sample. Together with a sample-barcoded 5' primer, a J-beta primer mix was included in a second PCR lasting about 7 to 11 cycles. Every single cDNA molecule received a tag from a template-switch adaptor with 12 random nucleotides. TCRdb independently ran MiXCR on the 5' RACE reads; one entry per CDR3 protein. Among approximately 900,000 distinct CDR3 sequences listed, roughly 52% were seen once.

Specimen: blood. The TCR was taken from a man in his thirties or forties in good health. The chain is built from TRBV6-5 and TRBJ1-2; 9 bases agree with TRBD1. This chain's CDR3 is CASSDSTGGYGYTF. CDR3 DNA: TGTGCCAGCAGTGATTCGACAGGGGGCTATGGCTACACCTTC.